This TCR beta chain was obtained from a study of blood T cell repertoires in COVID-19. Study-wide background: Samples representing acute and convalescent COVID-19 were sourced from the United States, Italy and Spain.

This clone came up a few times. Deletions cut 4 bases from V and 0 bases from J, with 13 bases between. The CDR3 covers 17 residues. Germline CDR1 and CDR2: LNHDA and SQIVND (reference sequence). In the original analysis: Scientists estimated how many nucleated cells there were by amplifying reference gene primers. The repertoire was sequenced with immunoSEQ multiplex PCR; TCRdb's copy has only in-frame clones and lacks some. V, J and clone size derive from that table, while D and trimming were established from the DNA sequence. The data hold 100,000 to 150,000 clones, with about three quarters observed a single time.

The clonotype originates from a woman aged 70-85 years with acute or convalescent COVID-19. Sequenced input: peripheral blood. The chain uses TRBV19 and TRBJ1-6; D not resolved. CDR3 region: CASSTREGSSYNSPLHF. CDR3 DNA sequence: TGTGCCAGTAGTACCCGAGAGGGTAGCTCCTATAATTCACCCCTCCACTTT. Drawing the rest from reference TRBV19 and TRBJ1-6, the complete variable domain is DGGITQSPKYLFRKEGQNVTLSCEQNLNHDAMYWYRQDPGQGLRLIYYSQIVNDFQKGDIAEGYSVSREKKESFPLTVTSAQKNPTAFYLCASSTREGSSYNSPLHFGNGTRLTVT.